Listed below are T cell receptor beta chains from one sample, sequenced in a study of long-term antiretroviral therapy in people with HIV. The protocol was immunoSEQ multiplex PCR, while the TCRdb copy is restricted to in-frame clones and leaves out a portion. The table has over 25,000 clones, around nine tenths seen once. This specimen consisted of unsorted PBMCs, obtained 1.1 years after starting antiretroviral therapy. These receptors were taken from a man between 18 and 35 years old with HIV. CDR3s include the opening cysteine and the closing phenylalanine or tryptophan. The D gene is left open where the match is weak. Size values are once, few and many counts, or a class for expanded clones, and some rows have none.

>TRBV4-2|TRBJ1-2|TRBD1|few
CASSQEPGQGLVYYGYTF
TGTGCCAGCAGCCAGGAACCGGGACAGGGGCTAGTTTACTATGGCTACACCTTC
>TRBV29-1|TRBJ2-2|NA|NA
CSVEDRAGLNTGELFF
TGCAGCGTTGAAGATCGGGCAGGATTGAACACCGGGGAGCTGTTTTTT
>TRBV27|TRBJ2-5|NA|NA
CASSPLGERETQYF
TGTGCCAGCAGCCCCCTCGGAGAACGGGAGACCCAGTACTTC
>TRBV6-5|TRBJ2-5|NA|NA
CASSSDRETQYF
TGTGCCAGCAGTTCGGATCGGGAGACCCAGTACTTC
>TRBV11-2|TRBJ2-7|NA|NA
CASSFGNSYEQYF
TGTGCCAGCAGCTTTGGCAACTCCTACGAGCAGTACTTC
>TRBV27|TRBJ2-1|NA|NA
CASSPPTYNEQFF
TGTGCCAGCAGCCCCCCTACCTACAATGAGCAGTTCTTC
>TRBV13|TRBJ2-2|NA|NA
CASSLESQRYTGELFF
TGTGCCAGCAGCTTAGAGAGCCAGCGGTACACCGGGGAGCTGTTTTTT
>TRBV5-6|TRBJ2-5|TRBD2|NA
CASSFLVAGGETQYF
TGTGCCAGCAGCTTTTTGGTAGCGGGGGGAGAGACCCAGTACTTC
>TRBV5-5|TRBJ1-4|NA|NA
CASMDQKGEKLFF
TGTGCCAGCATGGATCAAAAGGGTGAAAAACTGTTTTTT
>TRBV1|TRBJ2-5|NA|NA
CTSSQDIGTEEETQYF
TGCACCAGCAGCCAAGATATAGGGACGGAAGAAGAGACCCAGTACTTC
>TRBV11-2|TRBJ2-7|NA|NA
CASSPPAGNEQYF
TGTGCCAGCAGCCCTCCCGCGGGGAACGAGCAGTACTTC
>TRBV4-1|TRBJ1-4|NA|once
CASSPQFWGINEKLFF
TGCGCCAGCAGCCCTCAGTTCTGGGGTATTAATGAAAAACTGTTTTTT
>TRBV7-4|TRBJ2-7|NA|NA
CASSWASYEQYF
TGTGCCAGCAGCTGGGCCTCCTACGAGCAGTACTTC
>TRBV9|TRBJ2-1|TRBD1|NA
CASSETGGSEQFF
TGTGCCAGCAGCGAGACAGGGGGATCAGAGCAGTTCTTC
>TRBV27|TRBJ1-2|TRBD1|NA
CASSYDRAYGYTF
TGTGCCAGCAGTTATGACAGGGCCTATGGCTACACCTTC
>TRBV4-3|TRBJ2-7|NA|NA
CASSQDRYYEQYF
TGCGCCAGCAGCCAAGATAGGTACTACGAGCAGTACTTC
>TRBV27|TRBJ2-7|NA|NA
CASSIDGGRGFEYF
TGTGCCAGCAGTATAGATGGAGGGCGAGGGTTTGAGTACTTC
>TRBV6-4|TRBJ2-2|TRBD2|few
CASSDSSGGATGELFF
TGTGCCAGCAGTGACTCTAGCGGGGGGGCCACCGGGGAGCTGTTTTTT
>TRBV16|TRBJ1-6|NA|few
CASSQSNNSPLHF
TGTGCCAGCAGCCAGTCGAATAATTCACCCCTCCACTTT
>TRBV5-1|TRBJ1-2|TRBD1|few
CASRLKTGDGYTF
TGCGCCAGCAGACTTAAGACAGGGGATGGCTACACCTTC
>TRBV9|TRBJ2-2|NA|once
CASSVGPISTGELFF
TGTGCCAGCAGCGTAGGGCCTATTTCGACCGGGGAGCTGTTTTTT
>TRBV15|TRBJ2-2|TRBD1|NA
CATSRRVGTVTGELFF
TGTGCCACCAGCCGCCGGGTGGGGACAGTCACCGGGGAGCTGTTTTTT
>TRBV19|TRBJ2-2|NA|NA
CASIRTANTGELFF
TGTGCCAGTATCAGGACTGCGAACACCGGGGAGCTGTTTTTT
>TRBV27|TRBJ2-7|NA|NA
CASSQTRDEQYF
TGTGCCAGCAGCCAAACAAGAGACGAGCAGTACTTC
>TRBV7-3|TRBJ2-6|TRBD1|NA
CASSLGQGADVLTF
TGTGCCAGCAGCTTAGGACAGGGGGCCGACGTCCTGACTTTC
>TRBV5-1|TRBJ2-3|NA|NA
CASSDKLTDTQYF
TGCGCCAGCAGCGACAAACTGACAGATACGCAGTATTTT
>TRBV6-6|TRBJ2-7|NA|NA
CASSYPGPDYEQYF
TGTGCCAGCAGTTACCCAGGGCCCGACTACGAGCAGTACTTC
>TRBV27|TRBJ1-2|NA|NA
CASSRLGYGYTF
TGTGCCAGCAGTAGACTGGGCTATGGCTACACCTTC
>TRBV6-5|TRBJ1-6|NA|NA
CASHRGNSPLHF
TGTGCCAGCCACCGGGGGAATTCACCCCTCCACTTT
>TRBV4-1|TRBJ1-1|NA|NA
CASSQDVEGRLTEAFF
TGCGCCAGCAGCCAAGATGTAGAGGGAAGGCTCACTGAAGCTTTCTTT
>TRBV27|TRBJ1-4|NA|few
CASSSREGEKLFF
TGTGCCAGCAGCTCCAGGGAGGGAGAAAAACTGTTTTTT
>TRBV9|TRBJ2-5|TRBD2|NA
CASSVGVAGAQETQYF
TGTGCCAGCAGCGTAGGGGTAGCGGGGGCCCAAGAGACCCAGTACTTC
>TRBV5-1|TRBJ2-1|TRBD1|once
CASSLGQGESNEQFF
TGCGCCAGCAGCTTAGGACAGGGGGAATCGAATGAGCAGTTCTTC
>TRBV15|TRBJ2-7|NA|NA
CATSRDRGRAHEQYF
TGTGCCACCAGCAGAGATCGCGGCAGGGCCCACGAGCAGTACTTC
>TRBV4-3|TRBJ2-1|NA|NA
CASSQTTSTSSYNEQFF
TGCGCCAGCAGCCAAACCACTAGCACCAGCTCCTACAATGAGCAGTTCTTC
>TRBV21-1|TRBJ1-6|NA|NA
CASSKEGQGAGSPLHF
TGTGCCAGCAGCAAAGAAGGACAGGGGGCTGGTTCACCCCTCCACTTT
>TRBV2|TRBJ2-1|NA|NA
CASSDAGGGYNEQFF
TGTGCCAGCAGTGACGCAGGGGGGGGCTACAATGAGCAGTTCTTC
>TRBV6-5|TRBJ2-5|NA|once
CASSRTPTGETQYF
TGTGCCAGCAGTCGGACGCCCACGGGAGAGACCCAGTACTTC
>TRBV18|TRBJ1-1|NA|NA
CASSPPGGRLNTEAFF
TGTGCCAGCTCACCACCGGGCGGCAGACTGAACACTGAAGCTTTCTTT
>TRBV28|TRBJ2-4|NA|once
CASSLFDLNIQYF
TGTGCCAGCAGTTTATTTGACCTAAACATTCAGTACTTC
>TRBV6-1|TRBJ2-5|TRBD2|NA
CASSETTGGQETQYF
TGTGCCAGCAGTGAAACAACGGGGGGCCAAGAGACCCAGTACTTC
>TRBV6-1|TRBJ2-7|TRBD1|NA
CASRMTGSAAYEQYF
TGTGCCTCAAGGATGACAGGGTCCGCAGCCTACGAGCAGTACTTC
>TRBV27|TRBJ1-1|NA|NA
CASSFPFMNTEAFF
TGTGCCAGCAGTTTTCCCTTCATGAACACTGAAGCTTTCTTT
>TRBV11-2|TRBJ2-7|NA|NA
CASSSIGSRPSYEQYF
TGTGCCAGCAGCTCGATCGGGTCACGACCCTCCTACGAGCAGTACTTC
>TRBV9|TRBJ1-3|NA|NA
CASSVESPSLSGNTIYF
TGTGCCAGCAGCGTAGAAAGCCCATCCTTATCTGGAAACACCATATATTTT
>TRBV7-3|TRBJ2-1|NA|NA
CASSLGGRNEQFF
TGTGCCAGCAGCTTAGGGGGGAGGAATGAGCAGTTCTTC
>TRBV7-2|TRBJ1-5|NA|NA
CASSLAAFSNQPQHF
TGTGCCAGCAGCTTAGCCGCTTTTAGCAATCAGCCCCAGCATTTT
>TRBV10-3|TRBJ2-3|NA|NA
CAISESKNLGGTDTQYF
TGTGCCATCAGTGAGTCCAAAAATCTGGGAGGCACAGATACGCAGTATTTT
>TRBV6-6|TRBJ1-2|TRBD1|NA
CASSQDRAGGYTF
TGTGCCAGCAGCCAGGACAGGGCAGGAGGCTACACCTTC
>TRBV6-5|TRBJ2-5|NA|NA
CASRGFRETQYF
TGTGCCAGCAGGGGCTTCAGGGAGACCCAGTACTTC
>TRBV6-1|TRBJ1-3|NA|NA
CASLPGVSGNTIYF
TGTGCCAGTCTCCCAGGGGTATCAGGAAACACCATATATTTT
>TRBV2|TRBJ1-2|TRBD1|NA
CASSETGRYGYTF
TGTGCCAGCAGTGAGACAGGGCGGTATGGCTACACCTTC
>TRBV5-6|TRBJ1-1|NA|NA
CASTLQGVVNTEAFF
TGTGCCAGTACACTTCAGGGAGTTGTCAACACTGAAGCTTTCTTT
>TRBV6-6|TRBJ1-4|TRBD1|NA
CASSYLEGQLNEKLFF
TGTGCCAGCAGTTACCTCGAGGGACAGTTGAATGAAAAACTGTTTTTT